A single sample is the source of the 17 T cell receptor beta chains below, sequenced in a study of blood T cell repertoires in COVID-19. Assay used: immunoSEQ multiplex PCR; TCRdb lists only in-frame clones, some missing. Of 25,000 to 30,000 clones detected, roughly three quarters appear once; the ten largest clones hold 46%. Material: peripheral blood. The receptors shown here come from an older woman with acute or convalescent COVID-19.

The chain joins TRBV11-2 to TRBJ1-3; D perhaps matches TRBD1 (6 bases). Germline assignment: CDR1 SGHAT and CDR2 FQNNGV. Trimming took 5 bases from V and 2 from J, leaving 13 bases between them. The CDR3 is 15 amino acids. CDR3 nucleotides: TGTGCCAGCAGCCCCGGGACATCGCCTGGAAACACCATATATTTT. Protein: CASSPGTSPGNTIYF.

This chain connects TRBV19 to TRBJ2-7, with 10 bases lining up with TRBD1. The V gene end was trimmed by 6 bases and the J gene end by 5 bases; junction bases not matched to a gene: 10. CDR1 LNHDA and CDR2 SQIVND come from the germline V gene (reference sequence). CDR3 length equals 15 residues. This CDR3 reads CASRDPGQGHHEQYF. Written as DNA, the CDR3 is TGTGCCAGTAGGGACCCGGGACAGGGGCACCACGAGCAGTACTTC.

The chain recombines TRBV7-6 with TRBJ2-3; 8 nucleotides line up with TRBD2. The germline CDR1 and CDR2 sequences are SGHVS and FNYEAQ. Trimming removed 2 bases from V and 2 bases from J; junction bases left unmatched: 3. The CDR3 extends over 15 amino acids. In DNA form, the CDR3 reads TGTGCCAGCAGCTTAACTAGCGGTTACACAGATACGCAGTATTTT. This encodes CASSLTSGYTDTQYF.

The V call is TRBV3-1 (or the pseudogene TRBV3-2), the J call TRBJ1-1; D uncertain. V lost 4 bases and J lost 1, with 13 bases in between. Germline V CDR1 and CDR2: LGHDT, YNNKEL (reference sequence). CDR3 length equals 15 residues. The CDR3 here is CASSPHEAGNTEAFF. The DNA of the CDR3 is TGTGCCAGCAGCCCTCACGAGGCCGGGAACACTGAAGCTTTCTTT.

This clone was seen once. The chain combines TRBV4-1 with TRBJ1-5; TRBD1 matches 8 bases. Per germline, CDR1 MGHRA and CDR2 YSYEKL. The V gene end was trimmed by 0 bases and the J gene end by 0 bases; junction bases not matched to a gene: 7. The CDR3 totals 18 residues. CDR3 region: CASSQDMTGEISNQPQHF. The CDR3 DNA reads as TGCGCCAGCAGCCAAGATATGACAGGGGAAATTAGCAATCAGCCCCAGCATTTT.

The rearrangement links TRBV14 to TRBJ1-1; unclear D gene. In germline, CDR1 is SGHDN, CDR2 FVKESK. The CDR3 is made up of 13 amino acids. V was clipped by 2 bases and J by 10 bases, with 14 bases between them. The CDR3 DNA reads TGTGCCAGCAGCCAATCCGGACCCCGGGGAGCTTTCTTT. Amino acids: CASSQSGPRGAFF.

The chain joins TRBV28 to TRBJ1-6; 9 bases align to TRBD1. The V gene end was trimmed by 1 base and the J gene end by 4 bases; junction bases not matched to a gene: 5. Germline V gene lookup returns CDR1 MDHEN and CDR2 SYDVKM. The CDR3 contains 17 residues. The CDR3: CASSLSTGGGYNSPLHF. CDR3 nucleotide sequence: TGTGCCAGCAGTTTATCGACAGGGGGGGGATATAATTCACCCCTCCACTTT. The whole variable domain, filled in from reference TRBV28 and TRBJ1-6, reads DVKVTQSSRYLVKRTGEKVFLECVQDMDHENMFWYRQDPGLGLRLIYFSYDVKMKEKGDIPEGYSVSREKKERFSLILESASTNQTSMYLCASSLSTGGGYNSPLHFGNGTRLTVT.

Comment on this clone: At one end, the junction sequence differs from germline, possibly due to a read error. The chain combines TRBV4-1 with TRBJ2-2; 10 positions agree with TRBD2. There are 17 residues in the CDR3. The germline gives CDR1 MGHRA, CDR2 YSYEKL. CDR3 in amino acids: CASSQEGAGGPSGELFF. CDR3 in DNA: TGCGCCAGCAGCCAAGAGGGAGCGGGAGGGCCGTCCGGCGAGCTGTTTTTT.

The V gene is TRBV2, the J gene TRBJ2-5; maybe TRBD2 (5 bases). Germline assignment: CDR1 SNHLY and CDR2 FYNNEI. This CDR3 region has 13 residues. V dropped 8 bases and J dropped 5 bases, with 15 bases sitting between them. The CDR3 DNA is TGTGCCAGCGCTTCCCTAGCCGGGGAGACCCAGTACTTC. Amino acid sequence: CASASLAGETQYF. Drawing the rest from reference TRBV2 and TRBJ2-5, the complete variable domain is EPEVTQTPSHQVTQMGQEVILRCVPISNHLYFYWYRQILGQKVEFLVSFYNNEISEKSEIFDDQFSVERPDGSNFTLKIRSTKLEDSAMYFCASASLAGETQYFGPGTRLLVL.

This clone was seen just once. The V gene is TRBV28, the J gene TRBJ1-2, with no clear D. Trimming pared 2 bases from V and 5 bases from J, leaving 12 bases between. In germline, CDR1 is MDHEN, CDR2 SYDVKM. This CDR3 contains 14 residues. CDR3 residues: CASSLEGSWYGYTF. The CDR3 bases are TGTGCCAGCAGTTTAGAGGGTAGCTGGTATGGCTACACCTTC.

J is TRBJ1-5 and V is TRBV15, with unresolved D. The CDR3 is 14 amino acids. The V and J ends lost 5 bases and 6 bases respectively, with 14 bases between them. CDR1 and CDR2 (germline): LNHNV, YYDKDF (reference sequence). The CDR3 is CATSPREAAQPQHF. CDR3 DNA: TGTGCCACCAGCCCTAGAGAGGCGGCTCAGCCCCAGCATTTT.

The rearrangement uses TRBV27 and TRBJ2-3; D not resolved. The ends were cut back, 1 base at V and 3 bases at J, with 5 bases in the middle. This CDR3 comprises 13 residues. Germline V gives CDR1 MNHEY, CDR2 SMNVEV (reference sequence). In DNA, the CDR3 is TGTGCCAGCAGTTTATATCTTACAGATACGCAGTATTTT. This translates into CASSLYLTDTQYF.

This rearrangement joins TRBV7-2 to TRBJ2-4; D possibly corresponds to TRBD2 (6 bases). This CDR3 is 15 amino acids long. Trimming stripped 2 bases from V and 2 bases from J, with 10 bases between. Germline V gives CDR1 SGHTA, CDR2 FQGNSA. In nucleotides, the CDR3 is TGTGCCAGCAGCTTAATGGGGGGTTCCAAAAACATTCAGTACTTC. Translation: CASSLMGGSKNIQYF. The variable domain in full, completed from reference TRBV7-2 and TRBJ2-4, reads GAGVSQSPSNKVTEKGKDVELRCDPISGHTALYWYRQSLGQGLEFLIYFQGNSAPDKSGLPSDRFSAERTGGSVSTLTIQRTQQEDSAVYLCASSLMGGSKNIQYFGAGTRLSVL.

The chain uses TRBV24-1 and TRBJ1-2; D is uncertain. The germline V and J ends were trimmed by 5 bases and 1 base, with 10 bases remaining between them. The CDR3 is made up of 14 amino acids. CDR1 is KGHDR, CDR2 SFDVKD, per germline. CDR3 protein: CATSGSTDNYGYTF. CDR3 sequence (DNA): TGTGCCACCAGTGGAAGTACAGATAACTATGGCTACACCTTC.

V gene TRBV25-1 combines with J gene TRBJ2-5, with D maybe TRBD1 (6 bases). This CDR3 has 15 residues. The germline V and J ends were trimmed by 5 bases and 1 base, with 14 bases remaining between them. Per germline, CDR1 MGHDK and CDR2 SYGVNS. In DNA, the CDR3 is TGTGCCAGCAGTCAACCGGGACAATTCCAAGAGACCCAGTACTTC. Residues: CASSQPGQFQETQYF.

The chain carries TRBV7-8 and TRBJ1-5; weak D call: TRBD1 (5 bases). V shed 6 bases and J shed 5 bases, with 14 bases lying between them. This CDR3 has 14 residues. Per the germline V gene, CDR1 is SGHVS and CDR2 is FQNEAQ. This CDR3 reads CASSYAGGDQPQHF. CDR3 sequence (DNA): TGTGCCAGCAGTTATGCGGGAGGGGATCAGCCCCAGCATTTT.

The chain employs TRBV29-1 and TRBJ2-2; D gene unclear. V was trimmed by 6 bases and J by 4 bases, leaving 6 bases between them. The CDR3 spans 11 residues. The V gene's germline CDR1 is SQVTM and CDR2 ANQGSEA. The CDR3 nucleotides are TGCAGCGTACACCTCACCGGGGAGCTGTTTTTT. It translates to CSVHLTGELFF.